Sequencing of this T cell receptor (beta chain) was carried out in a study of naive and memory T cell subsets. Study results and caveats: TCR transcript changes with activation or differentiation may affect this RNA method.

As for this clonotype: The target antigen is unknown.

Four PCR rounds used nested alpha and beta constant region primers plus the SP2 primer. For blood and skin samples, reverse transcription used TCR alpha and beta constant primers. TCRdb reprocessed the 5' RACE reads with MiXCR, giving one entry per CDR3 protein. The sample gives 55,000 to 70,000 distinct CDR3 sequences, 6% to 8.5% of which show up once; around a tenth is in the top ten. An oligonucleotide containing a UMI was ligated to the 3' end of TCR cDNA. RNA was extracted from 2 to 2.5 ml of whole blood of healthy adults. Cells were not sorted; total RNA input targeted 1 to 1000 ng. Trimming stripped 0 bases from V and 3 bases from J, with 9 bases between. The CDR3 has 14 residues. The germline V gene has CDR1 SGHRS and CDR2 YFSETQ.

The rearrangement uses TRBV5-1 and TRBJ1-2; D gene uncertain. This TCR was sampled from a female donor in good health. CDR3 nucleotide sequence: TGCGCCAGCAGCTTGGCCGATTCTGACTATGGCTACACCTTC. Translating it yields CASSLADSDYGYTF.